Listed here is a single TCR beta chain. This record belongs to a study of blood T cell repertoires in COVID-19. Study at large: Acute and convalescent COVID-19 samples came from the United States, Italy and Spain. Nucleic acid was either cDNA or gDNA, and it came from T cells, B-cell-depleted T cells, or PBMCs.

As originally analysed: For nucleated cells, counts were estimated from reference gene primer amplification. Only in-frame clones appear in the TCRdb table, and some are missing; sequencing was by immunoSEQ multiplex PCR. D and trimming come from the DNA, and the V and J calls and clone size come from that table. This repertoire shows about 220,000 clones, roughly 84% found once; its top ten account for roughly 21%. CDR3 size: 16 residues. Trimming left V 4 bases short and J 0 bases short, with 13 bases between. The germline V gene encodes CDR1 SGHNT and CDR2 YENEEA. This receptor was identified in a man aged 25 to 40 with active or convalescent COVID-19. The sample was peripheral blood. The chain links TRBV11-3 to TRBJ2-1; D may be TRBD2 (6 bases). CDR3 nucleotide sequence: TGTGCCAGCAGCTCGCGGGATAGTAGCTCCTACAATGAGCAGTTCTTC. Its translation is CASSSRDSSSYNEQFF.